One and the same sample provided the 14 T cell receptor beta chains below, sequenced in a study of blood T cell repertoires in COVID-19. Assay: immunoSEQ multiplex PCR; the TCRdb copy retains only in-frame clones and omits some. The sample carries around 150,000 clones, 82% recorded once. The sequenced sample consisted of peripheral blood. These receptors were taken from a woman aged 40 to 55 with COVID-19, enrolled during active disease.

This sequence joins TRBV10-3 and TRBJ2-3, with 8 bases matching TRBD2. The J segment lost 4 bases and the V segment lost 4 bases, leaving 7 bases of the junction unmatched. CDR1 and CDR2 (germline): ENHRY, SYGVKD. This CDR3 spans 15 amino acids. CDR3 amino acids: CAISAGGGLADTQYF. CDR3 nucleotides: TGTGCCATCAGTGCCGGCGGGGGGTTGGCAGATACGCAGTATTTT.

This clone has just a few counts. This chain connects TRBV10-3 to TRBJ1-3; TRBD1 might be the D (5 bases). V lost 10 bases, J lost 2 bases, and 21 bases lay in between. Germline V lookup: CDR1 ENHRY, CDR2 SYGVKD. The CDR3 totals 16 residues. CDR3 in amino acids: CATRGGPTSTGNTIYF. CDR3 in DNA: TGTGCCACACGGGGGGGACCCACCTCCACTGGAAACACCATATATTTT.

The chain has TRBV4-2 and TRBJ1-6, with D unresolved. Germline V gives CDR1 LGHNA, CDR2 YNFKEQ. Trimming took 5 bases from V and 7 from J, leaving 12 bases between them. CDR3 length: 14 amino acids. The CDR3 here is CASSATPENSPLHF. The CDR3 DNA reads as TGTGCCAGCAGCGCAACCCCGGAGAATTCACCCCTCCACTTT.

The chain uses TRBV2 and TRBJ1-1; D gene ambiguous. The CDR3 has 12 residues. Trimming stripped 5 bases from V and 6 bases from J, with 10 bases between. The germline gives CDR1 SNHLY, CDR2 FYNNEI. The CDR3 loop is CASSPYRSEAFF. The CDR3 region has the DNA TGTGCCAGCAGTCCCTATCGTTCTGAAGCTTTCTTT.

The DNA of the CDR3 is TGTGCCAGCAGTGGGGCAGTTACTCTAGCCAAAAACATTCAGTACTTC. As protein: CASSGAVTLAKNIQYF. This chain links TRBV6-1 with TRBJ2-4; no definite D call. Trimming left V 4 bases short and J 0 bases short, with 13 bases between. The CDR3 spans 16 residues. Germline CDR1 reads MNHNS; CDR2 reads SASEGT.

The chain combines TRBV9 with TRBJ2-5; 7 bases match TRBD1. CDR1 SGDLS and CDR2 YYNGEE come from the germline V gene. The CDR3 covers 15 residues. With V trimmed by 3 bases and J by 2 bases, 7 bases remained unmatched. The CDR3 protein is CASSGRTGVQETQYF. In nucleotides, the CDR3 is TGTGCCAGCAGCGGACGGACAGGTGTTCAAGAGACCCAGTACTTC.

This clone was seen only once. The V and J genes are TRBV13 and TRBJ1-6; 8 nucleotides align to TRBD1. Looked up from germline, CDR1 is PRHDT and CDR2 is FYEKMQ (reference sequence). After removal of 6 bases from V and 7 bases from J, the junction contained 11 bases not matched to a gene. The CDR3 is 16 residues long. CDR3 sequence (DNA): TGTGCCAGCAGATTCGGCAGGGGGCGCGAAAATTCACCCCTCCACTTT. It yields the protein CASRFGRGRENSPLHF.

This rearrangement joins TRBV7-8 to TRBJ2-7; possibly TRBD2 for D (7 bases). Germline V gives CDR1 SGHVS, CDR2 FQNEAQ. This CDR3 comprises 15 residues. V gave up 3 bases and J gave up 3 bases, with 15 bases separating them. CDR3 bases: TGTGCCAGCAGCTTTATAGGGAGGGGGGACTACGAGCAGTACTTC. Translated: CASSFIGRGDYEQYF.

The chain has TRBV5-5 and TRBJ2-7; the D is unclear. Trimming removed 2 bases at V and 3 bases at J, with 15 bases between. CDR1 and CDR2 (germline): SGHKS, YYEKEE (reference sequence). The CDR3 spans 15 residues. The DNA of the CDR3 is TGTGCCAGCAGCTTAACCCAAAAAGCCCTCTACGAGCAGTACTTC. Its translation: CASSLTQKALYEQYF. Complete variable domain (other parts from reference TRBV5-5 and TRBJ2-7): DAGVTQSPTHLIKTRGQQVTLRCSPISGHKSVSWYQQVLGQGPQFIFQYYEKEERGRGNFPDRFSARQFPNYSSELNVNALLLGDSALYLCASSLTQKALYEQYFGPGTRLTVT.

CDR3 DNA sequence: TGCAGCGTTGAACACCCGGGACTACAGAACTCCTACGAGCAGTACTTC. Its translation: CSVEHPGLQNSYEQYF. V gene TRBV29-1 combines with J gene TRBJ2-7; 7 bases are shared with TRBD2. The germline gives CDR1 SQVTM, CDR2 ANQGSEA. After removal of 2 bases from V and 0 bases from J, the junction contained 10 bases not matched to a gene. The CDR3 is 16 residues long.

The V and J genes are TRBV7-3 and TRBJ2-2; D is uncertain. Trimming took 2 bases from V and 5 from J, leaving 6 bases between them. Germline loops: CDR1 SGHTA, CDR2 FQGTGA. CDR3 length: 13 residues. CDR3 nucleotide sequence: TGTGCCAGCAGCTTAGTAACAACCGGGGAGCTGTTTTTT. This codes for CASSLVTTGELFF. Drawing the rest from reference TRBV7-3 and TRBJ2-2, the complete variable domain is GAGVSQTPSNKVTEKGKYVELRCDPISGHTALYWYRQSLGQGPEFLIYFQGTGAADDSGLPNDRFFAVRPEGSVSTLKIQRTERGDSAVYLCASSLVTTGELFFGEGSRLTVL.

This chain uses TRBV5-5 with TRBJ1-1; maybe TRBD1 (6 bases). Between the trimmed V and J ends, which lost 1 base and 4 bases, there was a span of 17 bases. This CDR3 has 16 residues. Germline loops: CDR1 SGHKS, CDR2 YYEKEE (reference sequence). The CDR3 sequence is CASSLRFGQGSTEAFF. The CDR3 coding sequence is TGTGCCAGCAGCTTGAGATTTGGGCAGGGGAGCACTGAAGCTTTCTTT.

CDR3 sequence reads: CASSFQATLTDTQYF. CDR3 bases: TGTGCCAGCAGCTTTCAGGCCACCCTCACAGATACGCAGTATTTT. V gene TRBV7-2 combines with J gene TRBJ2-3; D ambiguous. This CDR3 comprises 15 residues. V lost 3 bases and J 2 bases, leaving 12 bases between the germline ends. Germline CDR1 is SGHTA and CDR2 is FQGNSA.

The V and J genes are TRBV7-9 and TRBJ1-4; no firm D call. The germline gives CDR1 SEHNR, CDR2 FQNEAQ (reference sequence). V was cut by 5 bases and J by 7 bases, with 11 bases left in between. This CDR3 is 13 amino acids long. The CDR3 nucleotides read TGTGCCAGCAGCCCCACGGGAGTTGAAAAACTGTTTTTT. Residues: CASSPTGVEKLFF.